This T cell receptor (beta chain) was found in a study of T cells and copy number aberrations in small-cell lung cancer. Clones were sequenced by immunoSEQ multiplex PCR, and TCRdb holds only the in-frame ones, with some missing. Among thousands of clones listed, 82% were seen once. Trimming removed 3 bases from V and 7 bases from J; junction bases left unmatched: 8. This CDR3 has 15 amino acids. Per germline, CDR1 SGDLS and CDR2 YYNGEE. The chain links TRBV9 to TRBJ2-1, with 9 positions matching TRBD1. This TCR was sampled from a man over 45 with small cell lung cancer. The specimen was normal tissue next to the tumor. CDR3 amino acids: CASSAPGQGWNEQFF. CDR3 coding DNA: TGTGCCAGCAGCGCACCGGGACAGGGCTGGAATGAGCAGTTCTTC.